A single sample gave rise to the 16 T cell receptor beta chains below, sequenced in a study of Tregs in tolerant kidney transplant recipients. This table comes from immunoSEQ multiplex PCR, and its TCRdb copy is limited to in-frame clones, with some not included. The table includes roughly 66,000 clones, roughly 92% detected once. Sequenced material: CD8+ T cells from blood, taken before the transplant. These receptor sequences come from a human donor who received a combined kidney and bone marrow transplant.

This clone was seen just once. The CDR3 loop reads CASSPRQYF. The CDR3 bases are TGTGCCAGCAGCCCTAGGCAGTACTTC. J is TRBJ2-7 and V is TRBV9; no clear D gene. V lost 4 bases, J lost 9 bases, and 5 bases lay in between. CDR1 is SGDLS, CDR2 YYNGEE, per germline. This CDR3 contains 9 residues.

The V call is TRBV5-6, the J call TRBJ2-5; the D is unclear. CDR1 is SGHDT, CDR2 YYEEEE, per germline. V was trimmed by 3 bases and J by 4 bases, leaving 4 bases between them. The CDR3 is made up of 11 amino acids. For the CDR3, the DNA is TGTGCCAGCAGCTACACAGAGACCCAGTACTTC. Amino acids: CASSYTETQYF.

The chain recombines TRBV7-2 with TRBJ1-2; 9 nucleotides align to TRBD1. J was trimmed by 6 bases and V by 5 bases; bases with no gene match: 4. Germline V gives CDR1 SGHTA, CDR2 FQGNSA. This CDR3 contains 13 residues. The DNA of the CDR3 is TGTGCCAGCAGCCTATGGGACAGGGATGGCTACACCTTC. Amino acid sequence: CASSLWDRDGYTF.

This clone was observed a few times. CDR3 DNA sequence: TGCGCCAGCAGACCCGGAGCTTTCTTT. Its protein is CASRPGAFF. The genes are TRBV10-1 and TRBJ1-1, with D unclear. The germline CDR1 and CDR2 sequences are WNHNN and SYGVQD (reference sequence). This CDR3 comprises 9 residues. Trimming stripped 6 bases from V and 10 bases from J, with 6 bases between.

The chain joins TRBV19 to TRBJ2-2; D gene uncertain. Trimming left V 1 base short and J 0 bases short, with 3 bases between. CDR1 and CDR2 from the germline V gene are LNHDA and SQIVND (reference sequence). This CDR3 has 14 amino acids. CDR3 coding DNA: TGTGCCAGTAGTATAGGGCCGAACACCGGGGAGCTGTTTTTT. Amino acid sequence: CASSIGPNTGELFF.

The chain links TRBV6-5 to TRBJ1-2, with 7 nucleotides matching TRBD1. The CDR3 has 15 amino acids. Looked up from germline, CDR1 is MNHEY and CDR2 is SVGAGI. Trimming took 0 bases from V and 7 from J; bases not matched to a gene: 8. The CDR3 nucleotides read TGTGCCAGCAGTTACTCCGGGGACAGCCTCTTTGGCTACACCTTC. It specifies CASSYSGDSLFGYTF.

The chain is built from TRBV6-5 and TRBJ1-1; D remains unclear. The V gene lost 8 bases and the J gene lost 5 bases, with 12 bases spanning the gap. CDR1 is MNHEY, CDR2 SVGAGI, per germline. This CDR3 region has 12 residues. The DNA of the CDR3 is TGTGCCAGCTGTTCTTCGGTTACTGAAGCTTTCTTT. This translates into CASCSSVTEAFF.

V gene TRBV7-9 combines with J gene TRBJ2-7, with D possibly matching TRBD2 (6 bases). This CDR3 has 13 residues. Trimming cost V 5 bases and J 2 bases, with 10 bases left between them. Germline lookup yields CDR1 SEHNR and CDR2 FQNEAQ (reference sequence). Here the CDR3 reads CASSPGTPYEQYF. The CDR3, as DNA: TGTGCCAGCAGCCCCGGGACTCCCTACGAGCAGTACTTC.

V gene TRBV27 combines with J gene TRBJ2-7; tentatively, D is TRBD1 (6 bases). The V gene lost 2 bases and the J gene lost 3 bases, with 17 bases spanning the gap. The CDR3 has 16 residues. Germline assignment: CDR1 MNHEY and CDR2 SMNVEV (reference sequence). CDR3 sequence: CASSLTQRTDYYEQYF. CDR3 in DNA: TGTGCCAGCAGTTTAACCCAAAGGACAGACTACTACGAGCAGTACTTC.

This chain connects TRBV2 to TRBJ2-3, with 7 bases aligning to TRBD2. In germline, CDR1 is SNHLY, CDR2 FYNNEI. This CDR3 is 16 amino acids long. V lost 6 bases and J lost 2; bases outside the gene matches: 11. DNA of the CDR3: TGTGCCAGCAGCCTCACTCGCGGGGGAGACACAGATACGCAGTATTTT. Its translation: CASSLTRGGDTDTQYF.

This clone was seen once. The germline gene is not matched at one end of the junction; a read error may be the cause. The genes are TRBV29-1 and TRBJ2-2; 9 nucleotides agree with TRBD2. The germline V gene has CDR1 SQVTM and CDR2 ANQGSEA. The CDR3 sequence is 15 residues long. The CDR3 coding sequence is TGCAGCGTCCTTTGGCGGGAGGGTAACACCGGGGGGCTGTTTTTT. Translating gives CSVLWREGNTGGLFF.

This clone was observed a few times. J is TRBJ1-4 and V is TRBV9; a possible D gene is TRBD1 (5 bases). Germline V lookup: CDR1 SGDLS, CDR2 YYNGEE. V lost 0 bases and J 5 bases, leaving 14 bases between the germline ends. The CDR3 spans 16 residues. The CDR3 spells CASSVGLGASNEKLFF. The CDR3 DNA sequence: TGTGCCAGCAGCGTAGGCCTTGGGGCTTCCAATGAAAAACTGTTTTTT.

This clone was picked up a small number of times. The chain uses TRBV19 and TRBJ2-7; D ambiguous. Trimming removed 3 bases at V and 5 bases at J, with 5 bases between. Germline loops: CDR1 LNHDA, CDR2 SQIVND (reference sequence). CDR3 length equals 11 residues. CDR3 DNA sequence: TGTGCCAGTAGTATCTCGGACGAGCAGTACTTC. Translated: CASSISDEQYF.

The chain uses TRBV5-1 and TRBJ1-1; D is uncertain. The CDR3 consists of 13 residues. Germline assignment: CDR1 SGHRS and CDR2 YFSETQ. V was trimmed by 4 bases and J by 2 bases, leaving 9 bases between them. The CDR3 is CASSERQNTEAFF. Here the CDR3 DNA reads TGCGCCAGCAGCGAACGACAAAACACTGAAGCTTTCTTT.

The chain couples TRBV28 to TRBJ2-7; 12 bases fit TRBD2. With 3 bases clipped from V and 4 bases from J, the junction kept 10 bases outside the gene matches. The CDR3 sequence is 17 residues long. Germline lookup yields CDR1 MDHEN and CDR2 SYDVKM. The CDR3 bases are TGTGCCAGCAGTTTGCGGACTAGCGGGGTCCCTAGGTACGAGCAGTACTTC. Protein product: CASSLRTSGVPRYEQYF. Combining the CDR3 with reference TRBV28 and TRBJ2-7 gives the whole variable domain DVKVTQSSRYLVKRTGEKVFLECVQDMDHENMFWYRQDPGLGLRLIYFSYDVKMKEKGDIPEGYSVSREKKERFSLILESASTNQTSMYLCASSLRTSGVPRYEQYFGPGTRLTVT.

J is TRBJ2-3 and V is TRBV19; 10 bases match TRBD2. Germline CDR1 LNHDA, CDR2 SQIVND (reference sequence). The V segment lost 3 bases and the J segment 6 bases; nucleotides outside the gene matches: 6. The CDR3 is made up of 15 amino acids. The CDR3 sequence: CASSMFLAGADTQYF. The DNA of the CDR3 is TGTGCCAGTAGTATGTTTCTAGCGGGAGCCGATACGCAGTATTTT.